This is a list of T cell receptor beta chains from one sample in a study of blood T cell repertoires in COVID-19. TCRdb keeps only in-frame clones here, not all; method: immunoSEQ multiplex PCR. The sample includes 150,000 to 200,000 clones, around 82% seen only once; the top ten take approximately 10%. The source material was peripheral blood. These receptors originate from a man in his 60s with active or convalescent COVID-19. Each CDR3 is given with its conserved first and last residue. Part of the rows lack a size; the others show once, few, many or a class for expanded clones.

clone_size: few; j_call: TRBJ1-2; v_call: TRBV4-1; cdr3_aa: CASSQGQGYGYTF
clone_size: .; j_call: TRBJ2-3; v_call: TRBV29-1; cdr3_aa: CSVESGRGSTDTQYF
clone_size: .; j_call: TRBJ2-1; v_call: TRBV5-5; cdr3_aa: CASSLGASGPYNEQFF
clone_size: .; j_call: TRBJ1-2; v_call: TRBV2; cdr3_aa: CASRKGSTGYYGYTF
clone_size: .; j_call: TRBJ2-7; v_call: TRBV10-3; cdr3_aa: CATAASSEQYF
clone_size: .; j_call: TRBJ1-3; v_call: TRBV7-9; cdr3_aa: CASSLGRISGNTIYF
clone_size: .; j_call: TRBJ2-5; v_call: TRBV3-1/TRBV3-2; cdr3_aa: CASSRLLAAVGETQYF
clone_size: .; j_call: TRBJ2-1; v_call: TRBV6-6; cdr3_aa: CASSSNPGQGADEQFF
clone_size: .; j_call: TRBJ1-5; v_call: TRBV7-2; cdr3_aa: CASSRQGDSNQPQHF
clone_size: .; j_call: TRBJ1-5; v_call: TRBV19; cdr3_aa: CAISENQGLPQHF
clone_size: .; j_call: TRBJ1-1; v_call: TRBV9; cdr3_aa: CASSEGGMNTEAFF
clone_size: .; j_call: TRBJ2-1; v_call: TRBV19; cdr3_aa: CASSPSPPGQSKNEQFF
clone_size: .; j_call: TRBJ1-2; v_call: TRBV28; cdr3_aa: CASIPGDSVYGYTF
clone_size: .; j_call: TRBJ1-2; v_call: TRBV2; cdr3_aa: CASSVSENYGYTF
clone_size: few; j_call: TRBJ1-4; v_call: TRBV5-1; cdr3_aa: CASSRDGQGGEKLFF
clone_size: .; j_call: TRBJ2-7; v_call: TRBV5-1; cdr3_aa: CASSLARGTGGGEQYF
clone_size: .; j_call: TRBJ2-7; v_call: TRBV5-1; cdr3_aa: CASSLASSGTYEQYF
clone_size: .; j_call: TRBJ2-4; v_call: TRBV28; cdr3_aa: CASSYPTRLKNIQYF
clone_size: .; j_call: TRBJ2-7; v_call: TRBV7-2; cdr3_aa: CASSLDRGPYEQYF
clone_size: once; j_call: TRBJ2-3; v_call: TRBV2; cdr3_aa: CASGTRASADTQYF
clone_size: .; j_call: TRBJ1-2; v_call: TRBV6-1; cdr3_aa: CASSEHSGGGNYGYTF
clone_size: .; j_call: TRBJ1-3; v_call: TRBV10-3; cdr3_aa: CAISVTSFGTGRSGNTIYF
clone_size: few; j_call: TRBJ1-4; v_call: TRBV7-9; cdr3_aa: CASSLTTGGDEKLFF
clone_size: once; j_call: TRBJ2-1; v_call: TRBV28; cdr3_aa: CASGQGARDEQFF
clone_size: .; j_call: TRBJ2-7; v_call: TRBV14; cdr3_aa: CASSQVRTGVAYEQYF
clone_size: once; j_call: TRBJ2-2; v_call: TRBV19; cdr3_aa: CATRPRQGAASGDTGELFF
clone_size: .; j_call: TRBJ2-7; v_call: TRBV9; cdr3_aa: CASSVVPEANEQYF
clone_size: .; j_call: TRBJ2-1; v_call: TRBV19; cdr3_aa: CASSPAGTGVYNEQFF
clone_size: few; j_call: TRBJ1-2; v_call: TRBV20-1; cdr3_aa: CSASTGHGYTF
clone_size: .; j_call: TRBJ1-1; v_call: TRBV6-5; cdr3_aa: CASSYGVEGNTEAFF
clone_size: .; j_call: TRBJ1-6; v_call: TRBV3-1/TRBV3-2; cdr3_aa: CASSRGGMSSYNSPLHF
clone_size: .; j_call: TRBJ1-6; v_call: TRBV18; cdr3_aa: CASSPGPGRDSPLHF
clone_size: few; j_call: TRBJ1-6; v_call: TRBV19; cdr3_aa: CASRKEQGTYNSPLHF
clone_size: .; j_call: TRBJ2-1; v_call: TRBV2; cdr3_aa: CARRAPGVRNEQFF
clone_size: .; j_call: TRBJ2-1; v_call: TRBV11-2; cdr3_aa: CASSLQAKEQFF
clone_size: .; j_call: TRBJ1-1; v_call: TRBV18; cdr3_aa: CASSPIIAEAFF
clone_size: .; j_call: TRBJ1-1; v_call: TRBV5-8; cdr3_aa: CASSTQENTEAFF